The T cell receptor (beta chain) under discussion was sequenced for a study of cytomegalovirus exposure and HLA in healthy donors. The PCR made use of 60 Vbeta and 13 Jbeta primers. Assay: immunoSEQ multiplex PCR; the TCRdb copy retains only in-frame clones and omits some. The data show about 150,000 clones, roughly 81% seen once. V shed 5 bases and J 7 bases; nucleotides not matched to a gene: 16. This CDR3 comprises 16 residues. The germline gives CDR1 SGHAT, CDR2 FQNNGV. The clonotype originates from a woman younger than 35 in good health and CMV-seronegative. V usage is TRBV11-2 and J usage is TRBJ2-7; 8 nucleotides align to TRBD2. The sample was PBMCs. The chain's CDR3 is CASSRPRGGRRREQYF. In DNA form, the CDR3 reads TGTGCCAGCAGCCGTCCCCGGGGGGGGCGGAGGAGGGAGCAGTACTTC.